Below, one TCR beta chain is given with its context. No antigen is known for it. The assay was immunoSEQ multiplex PCR, and TCRdb's table has in-frame clones only and misses some. The sample records 350,000 to 450,000 clones, approximately 81% being singletons. Germline lookup yields CDR1 LNHDA and CDR2 SQIVND (reference sequence). CDR3 length equals 16 residues. The ends were cut back, 3 bases at V and 6 bases at J, with 15 bases in the middle. The sample comes from a study of Ad26.COV2.S vaccination and SARS-CoV-2 variants. For the study at large: Sample donor was a member of the COV1001 Ad26.COV2.S trial arm. The study gave Ad26.COV2.S intramuscularly, once or twice 56 days apart. Regarding the study as a whole: For non-spike TCRs, breadth in vaccine recipients resembled that in placebo recipients.

Treatment specified: roughly 19 received Ad26.COV2.S at low or high dose, single or two shots; roughly 5 received placebo; per-sample allocation not given. Day 63 following the first vaccine or placebo injection was when the samples were taken. This sequence was found in a person aged 18 to 59 who received the Ad26.COV2.S COVID-19 vaccine or a placebo. This sequence joins TRBV19 and TRBJ1-6; maybe TRBD1 (6 bases). The specimen was peripheral blood, collected in a trial of Ad26.COV2.S vaccine versus placebo. For the CDR3, the DNA is TGTGCCAGTAGTATCGGCTCGGGGGCCGCTAATTCACCCCTCCACTTT. It yields the protein CASSIGSGAANSPLHF.